This paragraph reports one T cell receptor beta chain. Its antigen is unknown. This sample is drawn from a study of cytotoxic CD8 clonotypes in ibrutinib-treated CLL. Study background: Collecting the response samples happened after a median 12 months of treatment, with a range of 6 to 36.

V lost 5 bases to trimming and J lost 4 bases, with 20 bases between them. Per the germline V gene, CDR1 is SEHNR and CDR2 is FQNEAQ (reference sequence). CDR3 length: 16 residues. Sequenced by immunoSEQ multiplex PCR; TCRdb stores in-frame clones only, minus some. The table shows 200,000 to 250,000 clones, with about 75% occurring only once. Study-wide points: Clonality measured at baseline exceeded age-matched healthy donors, tracking circulating CD8+ T-cell counts. Once treatment began, public clonotypes, which were uncommon, contracted or stayed stable.

This material consisted of PBMCs, taken after 12 months of ibrutinib treatment. This rearrangement joins TRBV7-9 to TRBJ1-1; TRBD1 is a possible D gene (6 bases). This TCR was sampled from a human donor with chronic lymphocytic leukemia. CDR3 sequence reads: CASSQGSEGPRTEAFF. The CDR3 DNA follows: TGTGCCAGCAGCCAGGGGTCAGAAGGACCTCGCACTGAAGCTTTCTTT.